This entry features one T cell receptor beta chain sequence. The germline CDR1 and CDR2 sequences are ENHRY and SYGVKD. The CDR3 totals 16 residues. Germline trimming cut 6 bases from V and 4 bases from J; bases unmatched to any gene: 7. The sample is drawn from a study of blood T cell repertoires in COVID-19. Only in-frame clones appear in the TCRdb table, and some are missing; sequencing was by immunoSEQ multiplex PCR. The sample has some 87,000 clones; around four fifths are singletons. Sequences were obtained from peripheral blood. J is TRBJ2-1 and V is TRBV10-3; 12 nucleotides align to TRBD1. The sequence was collected from a woman aged 70-85 years with active or convalescent COVID-19. The CDR3 protein is CAIRGGTGGKYNEQFF. CDR3 nucleotides: TGTGCCATCAGAGGGGGGACAGGGGGCAAGTACAATGAGCAGTTCTTC.